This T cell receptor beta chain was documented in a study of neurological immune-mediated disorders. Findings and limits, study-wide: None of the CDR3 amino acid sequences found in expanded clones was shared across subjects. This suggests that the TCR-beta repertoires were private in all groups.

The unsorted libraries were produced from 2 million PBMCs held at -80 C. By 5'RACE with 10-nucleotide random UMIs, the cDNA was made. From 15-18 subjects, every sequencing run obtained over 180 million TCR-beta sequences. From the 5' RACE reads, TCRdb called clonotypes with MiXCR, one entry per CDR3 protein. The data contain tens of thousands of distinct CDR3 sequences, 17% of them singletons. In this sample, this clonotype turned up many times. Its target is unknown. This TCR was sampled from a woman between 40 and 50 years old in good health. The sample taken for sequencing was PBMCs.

This CDR3 is CSAIQDSSGNTIYF. The CDR3 coding sequence is TGCAGTGCTATACAGGACAGCAGCGGAAACACCATATATTTT. The V gene is TRBV20-1, the J gene TRBJ1-3; D possibly corresponds to TRBD1 (6 bases). CDR3 size: 14 residues. The germline V gene has CDR1 DFQATT and CDR2 SNEGSKA (reference sequence). Trimming took off 4 bases at V and 4 bases at J, with 14 bases between the two ends.